The 2 T cell receptor beta chains below all came from one sample that was sequenced in a study of CD8 T cells in ankylosing spondylitis. TCRdb independently ran MiXCR on the 5' RACE reads; one entry per CDR3 protein. The table records about 280,000 distinct CDR3 sequences, 15% to 25% of them present only once. Specimen: blood, either unsorted or a sorted T cell fraction (not recorded which). Receptors originate from a male donor with ankylosing spondylitis or in good health (not recorded which).

This clonotype was observed at least ten times. The chain is built from TRBV12-3 or TRBV12-4 and TRBJ1-5; D is unresolved. The CDR3 has 13 amino acids. V lost 3 bases and J 4 bases, leaving 7 bases between the germline ends. Written as DNA, the CDR3 is TGTGCCAGCAGTTTCCGTGAAAATCAGCCCCAGCATTTT. It specifies CASSFRENQPQHF.

The rearrangement uses TRBV28 and TRBJ1-2; 9 nucleotides line up with TRBD1. CDR3 length: 17 amino acids. Trimming removed 5 bases from V and 4 bases from J; junction bases left unmatched: 14. Germline loops: CDR1 MDHEN, CDR2 SYDVKM. The CDR3 DNA reads as TGTGCCAGCAGTGAGGCGAGGTCGGGACAGGGTCCCTATGGCTACACCTTC. This translates into CASSEARSGQGPYGYTF.